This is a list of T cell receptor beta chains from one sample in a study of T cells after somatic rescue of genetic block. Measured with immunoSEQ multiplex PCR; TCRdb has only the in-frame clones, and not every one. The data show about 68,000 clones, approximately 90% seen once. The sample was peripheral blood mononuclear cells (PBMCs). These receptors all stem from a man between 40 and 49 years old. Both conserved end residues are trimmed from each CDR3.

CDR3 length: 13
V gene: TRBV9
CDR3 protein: ASSLDSTGANVLT

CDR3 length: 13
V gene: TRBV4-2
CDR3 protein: ASSPGLAGGYEQY

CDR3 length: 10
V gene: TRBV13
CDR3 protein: ASSLGQGEQY

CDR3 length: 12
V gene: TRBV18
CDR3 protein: ASSPDKFGNTIY

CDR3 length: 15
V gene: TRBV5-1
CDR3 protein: ASSLARTGGLTDTQY

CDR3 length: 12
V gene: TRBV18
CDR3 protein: ASSPGQTSYEQY

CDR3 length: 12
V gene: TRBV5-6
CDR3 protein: ASSSRQVNEKLF

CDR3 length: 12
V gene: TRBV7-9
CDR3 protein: ASSDRLVQETQY

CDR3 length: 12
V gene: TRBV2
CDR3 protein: ASRPGQGPGELF

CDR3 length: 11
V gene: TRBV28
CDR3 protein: AIGQENTGELF

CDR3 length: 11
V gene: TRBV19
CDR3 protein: ASAQATQETQY

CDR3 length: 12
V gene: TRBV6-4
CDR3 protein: ASSEEGAADTQY

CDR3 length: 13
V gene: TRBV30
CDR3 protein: AWRGQAKPTDTQY

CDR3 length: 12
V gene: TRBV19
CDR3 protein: ASSVPAGANEQF

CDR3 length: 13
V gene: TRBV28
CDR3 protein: ASSLSGQGAQPQH

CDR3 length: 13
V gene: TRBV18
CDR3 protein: ASSPLRGVNTEAF

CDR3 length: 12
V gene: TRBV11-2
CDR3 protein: ASSLDQAADTQY

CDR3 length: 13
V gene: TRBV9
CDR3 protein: ASSSEGTGSYEQY

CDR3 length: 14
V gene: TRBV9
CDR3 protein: ASSPSFGQPQETQY

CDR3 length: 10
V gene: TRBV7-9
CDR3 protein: ASSPTGAEQY

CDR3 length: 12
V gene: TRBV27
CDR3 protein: ASSLGPRVSPLH

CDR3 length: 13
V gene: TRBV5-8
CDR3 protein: ASSLGLSSGTEAF

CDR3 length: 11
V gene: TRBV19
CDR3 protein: ASSTSGAETQY

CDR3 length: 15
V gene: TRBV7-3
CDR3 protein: ASSRQGEASGANVLT

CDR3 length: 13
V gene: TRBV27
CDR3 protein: ASSSVPGQGHTQY

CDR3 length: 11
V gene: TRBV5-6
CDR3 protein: ASSPDIQYEQY